One and the same sample provided the 8 T cell receptor beta chains below, sequenced in a study of T cells in Graves' hyperthyroidism and ophthalmopathy (dated by TCRdb to between 2017 and 2020). Library construction relied on multiplex PCR. The sequencer was an Illumina HiSeq 2000. Amplification of TCR beta CDR3 regions was carried out from RNA transcripts. A first-round RT-PCR of the TCR CDR3 used the HTBI primer set with the Qiagen OneStep RT-PCR kit. TCRdb handled the public reads itself, with Q25 trimming in fastp and clone calling in MiXCR, and kept productive beta chains. Rows are unified per CDR3 protein, each entry keeping the most common DNA and genes. This sample gives approximately 710,000 distinct CDR3 sequences in total; 15% to 20% of them show up just once. The ten largest clonotypes hold 15% to 19% of the sample. Sequences were obtained from blood. The source is a man in his fifties with Graves' hyperthyroidism.

This clonotype turned up a few times. The CDR3 loop is CASSQPGLADRETQYF. The CDR3 DNA sequence: TGTGCCAGCAGCCAACCGGGACTAGCGGACAGGGAGACCCAGTACTTC. V and J are TRBV14 and TRBJ2-5, with 11 bases aligning to TRBD2. J gave up 5 bases and V 2 bases, and 7 bases lay outside the gene matches. The germline gives CDR1 SGHDN, CDR2 FVKESK. CDR3 length: 16 residues.

The chain is built from TRBV29-1 and TRBJ2-3; D may match TRBD1 or TRBD2 (5 bases each). CDR1 and CDR2 (germline): SQVTM, ANQGSEA. The V gene lost 7 bases and the J gene lost 5 bases, with 22 bases spanning the gap. This CDR3 is built from 15 residues. The DNA for the CDR3 is TGCAGCGCCCTGGGGGAATGGAGTGTGGTAGATACGCAGTATTTT. Residues: CSALGEWSVVDTQYF.

V gene TRBV19 combines with J gene TRBJ1-5, with unresolved D. V was cut by 6 bases and J by 0 bases, with 12 bases left in between. The length of the CDR3 is 15 residues. Germline V gives CDR1 LNHDA, CDR2 SQIVND (reference sequence). The CDR3 DNA follows: TGTGCCAGTAGGCTACAGCCAGATAGCAATCAGCCCCAGCATTTT. Its translation is CASRLQPDSNQPQHF.

CDR3 nucleotides: TGTGCCAGCAGCTTAGATGGGACTAGGAATGAGCAGTTCTTC. As protein: CASSLDGTRNEQFF. This chain connects TRBV7-8 to TRBJ2-1, with 8 nucleotides matching TRBD2. The CDR3 spans 14 residues. Trimming cost V 1 base and J 7 bases; bases outside gene matches: 3. Germline CDR1 SGHVS, CDR2 FQNEAQ.

This clonotype was seen more than once but under ten times. The chain uses TRBV19 and TRBJ2-7; D might be TRBD1 (6 bases). CDR1 is LNHDA, CDR2 SQIVND, per germline (reference sequence). This CDR3 has 15 residues. The germline V and J ends were trimmed by 3 bases and 1 base, with 13 bases remaining between them. The CDR3 here is CASSIKPGESYEQYF. In nucleotides, the CDR3 is TGTGCCAGTAGTATTAAGCCAGGGGAGTCCTACGAGCAGTACTTC.

The chain combines TRBV6-1 with TRBJ2-7; TRBD2 aligns across 11 bases. The CDR3 spans 15 residues. Per germline, CDR1 MNHNS and CDR2 SASEGT. Here the CDR3 DNA reads TGTGCTTCCTTAATGGCCCTAGCGGGGGGCTACGAGCAGTACTTC. Amino acid sequence: CASLMALAGGYEQYF.

The table lists this clonotype with a few counts. This sequence joins TRBV29-1 and TRBJ2-7; a weak D match, TRBD1 (6 bases). The germline V gene has CDR1 SQVTM and CDR2 ANQGSEA. This CDR3 spans 11 amino acids. V lost 0 bases to trimming and J lost 6 bases, with 6 bases between them. The CDR3 region has the DNA TGCAGCGTTGAAGAGGGGGCCGAGCAGTACTTC. Translation gives CSVEEGAEQYF.

This clonotype was recorded many times. The chain recombines TRBV28 with TRBJ2-2; D unresolved. The CDR3 has 11 residues. The germline CDR1 and CDR2 sequences are MDHEN and SYDVKM. V was shortened by 10 bases and J by 6 bases, with 9 bases between the two germline ends. CDR3: CATKWAGELFF. In DNA, the CDR3 is TGTGCCACCAAGTGGGCCGGGGAGCTGTTTTTT.